These T cell receptor beta chains were read from a single sample in a study of beta chain features in type 1 diabetes. Repertoires were generated with immunoSEQ multiplex PCR, while TCRdb's copy carries only in-frame clones and drops some. This sample carries 140,000 to 150,000 clones, 13% of them seen once, and the ten largest clones take under 1.5%. The sequenced material came from central memory CD4+ T cells from blood. The receptors shown here come from a young man with type 1 diabetes. Both conserved end residues are part of each CDR3. D genes are given only for firm matches. Some rows have no size entry. The others give once, few or many, or a class for an expanded clone.

J | D | size | V | CDR3 | DNA
TRBJ2-3 | NA | few | TRBV30 | CAWRRGTDTQYF | TGTGCCTGGAGAAGGGGGACAGATACGCAGTATTTT
TRBJ2-3 | TRBD1 | few | TRBV13 | CASSLVRQGGDTQYF | TGTGCCAGCAGCTTAGTGAGACAGGGCGGAGATACGCAGTATTTT
TRBJ2-1 | NA | few | TRBV5-1 | CASGRGTGDGSYNEQFF | TGCGCCAGCGGGCGTGGAACGGGGGACGGGTCCTACAATGAGCAGTTCTTC
TRBJ2-4 | NA | NA | TRBV7-9 | CASSLASDIQYF | TGTGCCAGCAGCTTGGCCAGTGACATTCAGTACTTC
TRBJ2-7 | TRBD1 | few | TRBV9 | CAEFTGGYEQYF | TGTGCAGAGTTCACAGGGGGCTACGAGCAGTACTTC
TRBJ1-1 | NA | NA | TRBV19 | CASIGVTEAFF | TGTGCCAGTATTGGGGTCACTGAAGCTTTCTTT
TRBJ2-5 | NA | NA | TRBV7-3 | CASSLNRETQYF | TGTGCCAGCAGCTTAAATCGGGAGACCCAGTACTTC
TRBJ1-2 | NA | few | TRBV25-1 | CASSESQTGLYGYTF | TGTGCCAGCAGTGAGTCCCAGACTGGCCTCTATGGCTACACCTTC
TRBJ2-3 | TRBD2 | NA | TRBV6-1 | CASSEQLAGGTDTQYF | TGTGCCAGCAGTGAACAGCTAGCGGGGGGCACAGATACGCAGTATTTT
TRBJ1-5 | NA | few | TRBV7-9 | CASGEEQPQHF | TGTGCCAGTGGTGAGGAGCAGCCCCAGCATTTT
TRBJ2-5 | NA | few | TRBV6-6 | CASMNVGPRETQYF | TGTGCCAGCATGAATGTAGGACCGAGGGAGACCCAGTACTTC
TRBJ1-6 | NA | few | TRBV28 | CASSLPFEGPLHF | TGTGCCAGCAGTCTCCCCTTTGAAGGGCCCCTCCACTTT
TRBJ1-4 | TRBD1 | many | TRBV30 | CAWSTGTGNEKLFF | TGTGCCTGGAGTACCGGGACAGGAAATGAAAAACTGTTTTTT
TRBJ2-2 | TRBD1 | NA | TRBV7-7 | CASSSTGVNTGELFF | TGTGCCAGCAGCTCGACAGGGGTGAACACCGGGGAGCTGTTTTTT
TRBJ2-1 | TRBD2 | NA | TRBV9 | CASSVNSGGSYNEQFF | TGTGCCAGCAGCGTAAATAGCGGGGGGTCGTACAATGAGCAGTTCTTC
TRBJ2-5 | NA | NA | TRBV25-1 | CASSGETQYF | TGTGCCAGCAGTGGGGAGACCCAGTACTTC
TRBJ2-5 | TRBD1 | NA | TRBV7-7 | CASSPTGAQRQETQYF | TGTGCCAGCAGCCCCACAGGGGCCCAACGACAAGAGACCCAGTACTTC
TRBJ2-1 | NA | NA | TRBV30 | CAWSVSANYNEQFF | TGTGCCTGGAGTGTCAGCGCGAATTACAATGAGCAGTTCTTC
TRBJ2-7 | TRBD1 | NA | TRBV6-5 | CASTPGGHHYEQYF | TGTGCCAGCACCCCAGGGGGACATCACTACGAGCAGTACTTC
TRBJ2-7 | NA | NA | TRBV7-2 | CASSPDTSAYEQYF | TGTGCCAGCAGCCCGGACACAAGTGCCTACGAGCAGTACTTC
TRBJ2-4 | NA | few | TRBV30 | CAWSPGTAKNIQYF | TGTGCCTGGAGCCCAGGAACAGCCAAAAACATTCAGTACTTC
TRBJ1-6 | NA | NA | TRBV18 | CASSREQGLDSPLHF | TGTGCCAGCTCCCGGGAACAGGGTTTGGATTCACCCCTCCACTTT